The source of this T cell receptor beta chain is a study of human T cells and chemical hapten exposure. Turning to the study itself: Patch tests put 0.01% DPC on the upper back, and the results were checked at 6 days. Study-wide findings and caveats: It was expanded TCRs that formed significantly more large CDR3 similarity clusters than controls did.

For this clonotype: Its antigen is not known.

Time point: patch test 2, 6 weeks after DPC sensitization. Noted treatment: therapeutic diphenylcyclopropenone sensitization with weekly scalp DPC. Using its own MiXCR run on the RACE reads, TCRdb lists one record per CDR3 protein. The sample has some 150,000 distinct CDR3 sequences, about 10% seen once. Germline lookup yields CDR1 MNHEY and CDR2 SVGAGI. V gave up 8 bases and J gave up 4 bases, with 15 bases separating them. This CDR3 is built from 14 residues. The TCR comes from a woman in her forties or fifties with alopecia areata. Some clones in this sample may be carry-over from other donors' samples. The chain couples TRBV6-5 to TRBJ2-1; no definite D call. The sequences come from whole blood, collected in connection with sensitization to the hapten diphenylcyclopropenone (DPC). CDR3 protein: CASRPGYSYNEQFF. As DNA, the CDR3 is TGTGCCAGCCGCCCCGGATACAGTTACAATGAGCAGTTCTTC.